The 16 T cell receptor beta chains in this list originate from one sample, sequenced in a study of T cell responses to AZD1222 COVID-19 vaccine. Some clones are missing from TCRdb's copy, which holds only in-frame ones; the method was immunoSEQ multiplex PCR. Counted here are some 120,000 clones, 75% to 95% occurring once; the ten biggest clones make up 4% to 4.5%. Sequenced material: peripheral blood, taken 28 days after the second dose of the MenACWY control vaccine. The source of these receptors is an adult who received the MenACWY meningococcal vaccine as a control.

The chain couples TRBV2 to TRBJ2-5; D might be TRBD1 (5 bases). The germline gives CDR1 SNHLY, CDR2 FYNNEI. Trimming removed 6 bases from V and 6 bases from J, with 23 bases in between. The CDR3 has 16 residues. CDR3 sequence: CASRGHPAGMGKTQYF. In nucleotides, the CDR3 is TGTGCCAGCAGGGGCCACCCTGCAGGGATGGGAAAGACCCAGTACTTC. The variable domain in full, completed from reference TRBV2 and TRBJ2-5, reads EPEVTQTPSHQVTQMGQEVILRCVPISNHLYFYWYRQILGQKVEFLVSFYNNEISEKSEIFDDQFSVERPDGSNFTLKIRSTKLEDSAMYFCASRGHPAGMGKTQYFGPGTRLLVL.

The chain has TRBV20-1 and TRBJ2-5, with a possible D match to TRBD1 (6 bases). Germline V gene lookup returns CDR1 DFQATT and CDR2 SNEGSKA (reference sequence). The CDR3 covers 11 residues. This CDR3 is CSESRGETQYF. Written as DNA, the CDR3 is TGCAGCGAGTCCAGGGGTGAGACCCAGTACTTC.

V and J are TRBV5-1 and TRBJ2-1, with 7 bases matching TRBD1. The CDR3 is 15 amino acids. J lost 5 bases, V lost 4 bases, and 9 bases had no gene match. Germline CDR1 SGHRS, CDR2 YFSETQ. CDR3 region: CASSRGTGQNNEQFF. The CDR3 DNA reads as TGCGCCAGCAGCCGAGGGACGGGACAGAACAATGAGCAGTTCTTC.

This chain's CDR3 is CASSHKGEQNFSPLHF. As DNA, the CDR3 is TGTGCCAGCAGCCACAAGGGGGAACAAAACTTTTCACCCCTCCACTTT. This chain connects TRBV7-2 to TRBJ1-6; D is possibly TRBD1 (6 bases). V lost 5 bases and J lost 9, with 20 bases in between. The V gene's germline CDR1 is SGHTA and CDR2 FQGNSA. The CDR3 runs 16 residues.

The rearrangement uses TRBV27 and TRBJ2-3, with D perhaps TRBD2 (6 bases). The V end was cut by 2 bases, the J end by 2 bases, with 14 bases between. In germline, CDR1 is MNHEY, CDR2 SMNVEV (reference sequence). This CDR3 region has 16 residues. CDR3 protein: CASSLRLGGFTDTQYF. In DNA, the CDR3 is TGTGCCAGCAGTTTAAGACTCGGGGGATTCACAGATACGCAGTATTTT.

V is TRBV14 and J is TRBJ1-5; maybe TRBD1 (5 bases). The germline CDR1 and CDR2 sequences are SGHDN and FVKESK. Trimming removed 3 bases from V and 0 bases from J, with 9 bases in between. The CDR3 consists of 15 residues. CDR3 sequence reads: CASSQTVHSNQPQHF. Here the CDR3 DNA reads TGTGCCAGCAGCCAGACAGTTCATAGCAATCAGCCCCAGCATTTT.

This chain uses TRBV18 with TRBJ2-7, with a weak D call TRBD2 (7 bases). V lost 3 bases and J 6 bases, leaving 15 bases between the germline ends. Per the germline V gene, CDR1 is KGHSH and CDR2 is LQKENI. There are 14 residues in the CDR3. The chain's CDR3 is CASSPTVGGAEQYV. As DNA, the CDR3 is TGTGCCAGCTCACCTACGGTGGGGGGGGCCGAGCAGTACGTC.

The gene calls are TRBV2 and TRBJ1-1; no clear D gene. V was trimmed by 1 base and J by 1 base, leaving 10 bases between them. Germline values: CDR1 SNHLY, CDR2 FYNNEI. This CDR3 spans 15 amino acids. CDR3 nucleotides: TGTGCCAGCAGTGAAGGTCCGGGCCGGAACACTGAAGCTTTCTTT. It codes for CASSEGPGRNTEAFF. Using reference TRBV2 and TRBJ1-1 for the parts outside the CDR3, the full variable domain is EPEVTQTPSHQVTQMGQEVILRCVPISNHLYFYWYRQILGQKVEFLVSFYNNEISEKSEIFDDQFSVERPDGSNFTLKIRSTKLEDSAMYFCASSEGPGRNTEAFFGQGTRLTVV.

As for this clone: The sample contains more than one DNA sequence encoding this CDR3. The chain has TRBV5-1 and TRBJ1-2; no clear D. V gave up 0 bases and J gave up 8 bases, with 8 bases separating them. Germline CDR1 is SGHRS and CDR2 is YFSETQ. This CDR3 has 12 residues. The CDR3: CASSLVGDGYTF. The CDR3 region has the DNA TGCGCCAGCAGCTTGGTGGGTGACGGCTACACCTTC.

The CDR3, as DNA: TGTGCCAGCAGCCAGGGACAGGGGAGTCAGCCCCAGCATTTT. Its protein product is CASSQGQGSQPQHF. This chain links TRBV28 with TRBJ1-5; 10 bases line up with TRBD1. The V gene end was trimmed by 6 bases and the J gene end by 6 bases; junction bases not matched to a gene: 5. The CDR3 length is 14 residues. Per germline, CDR1 MDHEN and CDR2 SYDVKM.

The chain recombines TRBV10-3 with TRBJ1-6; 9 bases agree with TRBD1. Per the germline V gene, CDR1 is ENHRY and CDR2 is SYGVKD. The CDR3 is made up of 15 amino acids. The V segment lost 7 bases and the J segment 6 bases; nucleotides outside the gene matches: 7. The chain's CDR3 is CAIKDPGQGNSPLHF. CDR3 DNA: TGTGCCATCAAAGATCCGGGACAGGGTAATTCACCCCTCCACTTT.

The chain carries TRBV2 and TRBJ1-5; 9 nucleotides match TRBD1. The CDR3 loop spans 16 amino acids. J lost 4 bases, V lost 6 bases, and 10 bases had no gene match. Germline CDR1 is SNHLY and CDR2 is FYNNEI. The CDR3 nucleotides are TGTGCCAGCAGAGCCCCAGGGACAGGGCGGAATCAGCCCCAGCATTTT. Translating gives CASRAPGTGRNQPQHF.

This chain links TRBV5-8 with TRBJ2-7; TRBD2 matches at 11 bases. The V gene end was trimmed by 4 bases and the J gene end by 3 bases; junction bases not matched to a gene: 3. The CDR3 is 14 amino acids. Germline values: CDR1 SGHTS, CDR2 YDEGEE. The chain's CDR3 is CASSPGTSGYEQYV. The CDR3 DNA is TGTGCCAGCAGCCCCGGGACTAGCGGCTACGAGCAGTACGTC.

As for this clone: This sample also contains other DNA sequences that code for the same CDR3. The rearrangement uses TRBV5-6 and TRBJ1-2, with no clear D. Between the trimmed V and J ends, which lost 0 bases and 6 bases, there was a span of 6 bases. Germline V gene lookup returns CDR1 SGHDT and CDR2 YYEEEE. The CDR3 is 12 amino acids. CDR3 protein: CASSLGLDGYTF. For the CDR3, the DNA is TGTGCCAGCAGCTTGGGGCTGGATGGCTACACCTTC.

The CDR3: CASSPYSVWGAVYNEQFF. The CDR3 nucleotides read TGTGCCAGCAGTCCGTATTCGGTATGGGGGGCCGTCTACAATGAGCAGTTCTTC. This chain uses TRBV27 with TRBJ2-1, with D perhaps being TRBD1 or TRBD2 (6 bases each). The CDR3 contains 18 residues. Germline values: CDR1 MNHEY, CDR2 SMNVEV (reference sequence). The V end lost 5 bases, the J end lost 3 bases, and 23 bases lay between the germline ends.

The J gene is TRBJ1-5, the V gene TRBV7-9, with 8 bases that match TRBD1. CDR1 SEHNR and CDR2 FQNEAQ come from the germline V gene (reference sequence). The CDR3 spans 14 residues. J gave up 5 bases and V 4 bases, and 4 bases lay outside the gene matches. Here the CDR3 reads CASSSTGDHQPQHF. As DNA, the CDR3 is TGTGCCAGCAGCTCGACAGGGGATCATCAGCCCCAGCATTTT.